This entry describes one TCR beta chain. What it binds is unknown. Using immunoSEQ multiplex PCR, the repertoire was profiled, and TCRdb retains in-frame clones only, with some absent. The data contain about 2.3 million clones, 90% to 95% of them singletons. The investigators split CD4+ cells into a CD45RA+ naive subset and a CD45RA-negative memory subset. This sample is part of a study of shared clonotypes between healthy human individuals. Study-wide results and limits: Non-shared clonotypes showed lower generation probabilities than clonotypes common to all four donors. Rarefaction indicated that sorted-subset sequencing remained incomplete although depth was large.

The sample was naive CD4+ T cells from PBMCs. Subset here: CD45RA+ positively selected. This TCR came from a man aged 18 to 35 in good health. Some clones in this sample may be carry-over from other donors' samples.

The CDR3, as DNA: TGTGCCAGTAGTAGGGACAGGGGAGAAACTGAAGCTTTCTTT. This encodes CASSRDRGETEAFF. This chain connects TRBV19 to TRBJ1-1; 10 bases map to TRBD1. The CDR3 is 14 amino acids. In germline, CDR1 is LNHDA, CDR2 SQIVND (reference sequence). V lost 4 bases to trimming and J lost 5 bases; unmatched junction nucleotides: 4.